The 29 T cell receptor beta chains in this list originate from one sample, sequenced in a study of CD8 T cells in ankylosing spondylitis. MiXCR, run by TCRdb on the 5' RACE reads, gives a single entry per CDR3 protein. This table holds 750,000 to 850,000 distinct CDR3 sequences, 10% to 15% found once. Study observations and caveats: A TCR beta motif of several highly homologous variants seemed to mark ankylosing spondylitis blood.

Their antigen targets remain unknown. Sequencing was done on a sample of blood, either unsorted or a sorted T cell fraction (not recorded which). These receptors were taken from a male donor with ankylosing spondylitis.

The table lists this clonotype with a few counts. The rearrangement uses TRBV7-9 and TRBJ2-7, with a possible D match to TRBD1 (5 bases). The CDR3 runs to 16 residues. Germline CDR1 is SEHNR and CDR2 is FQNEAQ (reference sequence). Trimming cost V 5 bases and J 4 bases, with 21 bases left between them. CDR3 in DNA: TGTGCCAGCAGCCAAAGGGGTGGGTTGGGCCCTTACGAGCAGTACTTC. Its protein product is CASSQRGGLGPYEQYF.

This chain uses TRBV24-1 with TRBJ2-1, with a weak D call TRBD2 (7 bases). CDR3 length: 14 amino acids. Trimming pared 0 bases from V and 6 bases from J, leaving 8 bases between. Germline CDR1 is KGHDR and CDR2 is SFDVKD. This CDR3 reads CATSDLRGGNEQFF. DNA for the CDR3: TGTGCCACCAGTGATTTGAGGGGGGGCAATGAGCAGTTCTTC.

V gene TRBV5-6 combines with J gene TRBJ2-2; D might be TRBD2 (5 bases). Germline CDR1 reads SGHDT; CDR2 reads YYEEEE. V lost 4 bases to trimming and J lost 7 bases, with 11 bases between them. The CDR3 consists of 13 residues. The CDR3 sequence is CASSADFVGELFF. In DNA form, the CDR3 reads TGTGCCAGCAGCGCGGACTTCGTCGGGGAGCTGTTTTTT.

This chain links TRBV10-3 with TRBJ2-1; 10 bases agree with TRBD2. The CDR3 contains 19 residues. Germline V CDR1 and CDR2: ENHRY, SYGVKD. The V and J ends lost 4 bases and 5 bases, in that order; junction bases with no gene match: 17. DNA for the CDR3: TGTGCCATCAGTGGCCTAAGCGGGAGGGCCGGTAGAAGAGACAATGAGCAGTTCTTC. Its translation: CAISGLSGRAGRRDNEQFF.

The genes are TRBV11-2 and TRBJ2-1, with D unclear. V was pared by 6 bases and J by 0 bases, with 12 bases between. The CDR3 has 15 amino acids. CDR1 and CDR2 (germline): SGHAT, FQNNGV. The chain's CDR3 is CASRPAASSYNEQFF. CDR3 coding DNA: TGTGCCAGCAGACCCGCGGCGAGCTCCTACAATGAGCAGTTCTTC.

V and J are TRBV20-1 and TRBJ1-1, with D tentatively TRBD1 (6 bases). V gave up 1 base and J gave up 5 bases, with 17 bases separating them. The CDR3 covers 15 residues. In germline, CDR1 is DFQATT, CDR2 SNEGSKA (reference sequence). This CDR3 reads CSARVEGGVRTEAFF. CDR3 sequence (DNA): TGCAGTGCTAGAGTAGAGGGGGGCGTTCGAACTGAAGCTTTCTTT.

CDR3 nucleotide sequence: TGTGCCAGCAGATCGGCGGGCTTGGAGACCCAGTACTTC. Residues: CASRSAGLETQYF. V usage is TRBV7-2 and J usage is TRBJ2-5; a possible D gene is TRBD2 (5 bases). The V end was cut by 6 bases, the J end by 5 bases, with 13 bases between. Germline-derived CDR1 and CDR2 are SGHTA and FQGNSA. The CDR3 runs to 13 residues.

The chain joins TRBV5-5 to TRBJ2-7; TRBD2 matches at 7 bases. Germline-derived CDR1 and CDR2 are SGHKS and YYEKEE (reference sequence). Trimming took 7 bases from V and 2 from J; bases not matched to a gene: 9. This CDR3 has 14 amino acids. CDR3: CASGKRDLAYEQYF. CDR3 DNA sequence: TGTGCCAGCGGCAAGCGGGACCTTGCCTACGAGCAGTACTTC.

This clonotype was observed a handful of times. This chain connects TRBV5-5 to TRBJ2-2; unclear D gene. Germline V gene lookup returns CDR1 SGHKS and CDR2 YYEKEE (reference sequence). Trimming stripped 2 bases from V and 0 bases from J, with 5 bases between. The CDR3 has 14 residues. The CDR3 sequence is CASSLFANTGELFF. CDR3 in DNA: TGTGCCAGCAGCTTATTTGCGAACACCGGGGAGCTGTTTTTT.

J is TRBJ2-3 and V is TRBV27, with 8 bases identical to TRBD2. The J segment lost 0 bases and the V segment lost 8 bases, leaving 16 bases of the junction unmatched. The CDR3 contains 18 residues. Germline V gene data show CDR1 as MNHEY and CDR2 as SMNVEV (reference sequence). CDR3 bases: TGTGCCAGCGCGGATTTTTTTCCCAGCGGGGGCAGCACAGATACGCAGTATTTT. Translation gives CASADFFPSGGSTDTQYF.

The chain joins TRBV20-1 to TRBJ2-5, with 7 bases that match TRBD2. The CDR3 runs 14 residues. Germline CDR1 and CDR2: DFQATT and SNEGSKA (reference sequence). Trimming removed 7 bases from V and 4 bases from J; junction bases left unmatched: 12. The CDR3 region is CSGAGGSEGETQYF. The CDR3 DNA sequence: TGCAGTGGGGCCGGGGGGAGCGAGGGAGAGACCCAGTACTTC.

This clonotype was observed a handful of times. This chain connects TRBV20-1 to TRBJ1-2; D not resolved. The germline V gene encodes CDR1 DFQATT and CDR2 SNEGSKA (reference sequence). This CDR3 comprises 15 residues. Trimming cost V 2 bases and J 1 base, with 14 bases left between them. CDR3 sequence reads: CSARLLTRGNYGYTF. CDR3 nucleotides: TGCAGTGCTAGACTATTGACTCGTGGTAACTATGGCTACACCTTC.

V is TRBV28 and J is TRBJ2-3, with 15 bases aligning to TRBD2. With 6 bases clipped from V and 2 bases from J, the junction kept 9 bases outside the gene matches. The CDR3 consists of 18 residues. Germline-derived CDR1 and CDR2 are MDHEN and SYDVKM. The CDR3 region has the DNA TGTGCCAGCAGCCTCCCGGGACTAGCGGGAGGATACACAGATACGCAGTATTTT. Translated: CASSLPGLAGGYTDTQYF.

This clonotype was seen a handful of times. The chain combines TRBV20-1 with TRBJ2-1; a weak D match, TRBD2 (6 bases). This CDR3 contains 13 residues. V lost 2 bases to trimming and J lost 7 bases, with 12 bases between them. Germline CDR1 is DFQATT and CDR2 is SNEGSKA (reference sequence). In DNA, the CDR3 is TGCAGTGCTAGAACGGGAGTAGGGAATGAGCAGTTCTTC. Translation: CSARTGVGNEQFF.

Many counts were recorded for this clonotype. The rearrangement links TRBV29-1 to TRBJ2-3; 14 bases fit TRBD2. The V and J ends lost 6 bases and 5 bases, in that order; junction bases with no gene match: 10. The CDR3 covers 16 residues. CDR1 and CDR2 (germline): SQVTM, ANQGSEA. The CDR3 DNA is TGCAGCGTGTACCCCGGACTAGCGGGAGGAGAAGATACGCAGTATTTT. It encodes CSVYPGLAGGEDTQYF.

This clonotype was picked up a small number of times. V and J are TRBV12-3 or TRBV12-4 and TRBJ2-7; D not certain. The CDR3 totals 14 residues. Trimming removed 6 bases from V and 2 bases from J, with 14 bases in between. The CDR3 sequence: CASSIEAITYEQYF. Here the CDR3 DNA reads TGTGCCAGCAGCATCGAGGCCATTACCTACGAGCAGTACTTC.

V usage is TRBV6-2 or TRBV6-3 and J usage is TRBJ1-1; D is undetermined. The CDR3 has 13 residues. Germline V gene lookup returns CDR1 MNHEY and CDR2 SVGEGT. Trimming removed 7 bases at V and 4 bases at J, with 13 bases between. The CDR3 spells CASKHRETTEAFF. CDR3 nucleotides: TGTGCCAGCAAACACCGGGAAACCACTGAAGCTTTCTTT.

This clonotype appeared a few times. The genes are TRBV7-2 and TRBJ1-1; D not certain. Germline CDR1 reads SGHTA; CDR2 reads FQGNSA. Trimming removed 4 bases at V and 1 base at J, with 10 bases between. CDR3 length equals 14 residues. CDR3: CASSSDGGNTEAFF. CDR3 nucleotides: TGTGCCAGCAGCTCAGATGGTGGGAACACTGAAGCTTTCTTT. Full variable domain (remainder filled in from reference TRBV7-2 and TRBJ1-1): GAGVSQSPSNKVTEKGKDVELRCDPISGHTALYWYRQSLGQGLEFLIYFQGNSAPDKSGLPSDRFSAERTGGSVSTLTIQRTQQEDSAVYLCASSSDGGNTEAFFGQGTRLTVV.

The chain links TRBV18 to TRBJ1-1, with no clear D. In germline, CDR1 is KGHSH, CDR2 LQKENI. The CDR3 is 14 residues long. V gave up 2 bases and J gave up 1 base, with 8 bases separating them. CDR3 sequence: CASSPWNGNTEAFF. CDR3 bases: TGTGCCAGCTCACCATGGAATGGGAACACTGAAGCTTTCTTT. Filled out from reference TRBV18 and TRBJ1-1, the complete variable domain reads NAGVMQNPRHLVRRRGQEARLRCSPMKGHSHVYWYRQLPEEGLKFMVYLQKENIIDESGMPKERFSAEFPKEGPSILRIQQVVRGDSAAYFCASSPWNGNTEAFFGQGTRLTVV.

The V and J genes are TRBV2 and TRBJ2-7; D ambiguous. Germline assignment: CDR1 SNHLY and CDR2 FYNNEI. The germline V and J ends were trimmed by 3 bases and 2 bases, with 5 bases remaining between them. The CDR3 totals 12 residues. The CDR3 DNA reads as TGTGCCAGCAGTGATTTGGCCTACGAGCAGTACTTC. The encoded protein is CASSDLAYEQYF.

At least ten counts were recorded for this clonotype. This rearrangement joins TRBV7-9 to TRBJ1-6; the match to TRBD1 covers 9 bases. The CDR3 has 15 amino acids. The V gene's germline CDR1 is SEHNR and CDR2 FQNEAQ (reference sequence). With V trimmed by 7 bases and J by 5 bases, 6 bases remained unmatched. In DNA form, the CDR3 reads TGTGCCAGCACAAGGCGACAGGGGGATAATTCACCCCTCCACTTT. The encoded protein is CASTRRQGDNSPLHF. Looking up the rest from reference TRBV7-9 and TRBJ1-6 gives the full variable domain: DTGVSQNPRHKITKRGQNVTFRCDPISEHNRLYWYRQTLGQGPEFLTYFQNEAQLEKSRLLSDRFSAERPKGSFSTLEIQRTEQGDSAMYLCASTRRQGDNSPLHFGNGTRLTVT.

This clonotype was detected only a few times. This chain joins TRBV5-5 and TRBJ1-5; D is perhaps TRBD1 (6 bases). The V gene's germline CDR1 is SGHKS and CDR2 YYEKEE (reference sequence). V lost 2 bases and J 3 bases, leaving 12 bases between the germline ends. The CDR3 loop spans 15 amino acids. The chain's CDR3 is CASSFTGLDNQPQHF. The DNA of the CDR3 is TGTGCCAGCAGCTTCACAGGGTTGGACAATCAGCCCCAGCATTTT.

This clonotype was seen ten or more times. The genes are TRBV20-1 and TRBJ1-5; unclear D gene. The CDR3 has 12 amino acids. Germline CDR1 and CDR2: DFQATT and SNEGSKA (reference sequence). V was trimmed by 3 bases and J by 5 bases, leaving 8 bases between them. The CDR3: CSASLGDQPQHF. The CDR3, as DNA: TGCAGTGCTAGTCTCGGGGATCAGCCCCAGCATTTT.

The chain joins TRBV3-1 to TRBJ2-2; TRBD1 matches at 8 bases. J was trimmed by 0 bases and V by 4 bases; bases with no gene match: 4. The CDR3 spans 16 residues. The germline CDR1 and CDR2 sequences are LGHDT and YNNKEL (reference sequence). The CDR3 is CASSLGQGPNTGELFF. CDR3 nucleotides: TGTGCCAGCAGCCTAGGACAGGGCCCGAACACCGGGGAGCTGTTTTTT.

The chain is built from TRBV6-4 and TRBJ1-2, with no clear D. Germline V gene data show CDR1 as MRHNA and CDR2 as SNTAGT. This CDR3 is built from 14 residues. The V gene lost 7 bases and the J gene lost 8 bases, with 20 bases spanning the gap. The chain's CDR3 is CASTETSVRRGYTF. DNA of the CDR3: TGTGCCAGCACCGAAACATCGGTCCGGCGGGGCTACACCTTC.

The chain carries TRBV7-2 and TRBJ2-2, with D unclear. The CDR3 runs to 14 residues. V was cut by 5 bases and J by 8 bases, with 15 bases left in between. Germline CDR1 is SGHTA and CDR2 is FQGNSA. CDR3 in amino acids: CASSLVRLEGELFF. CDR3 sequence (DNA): TGTGCCAGCAGCCTTGTGCGTTTGGAGGGGGAGCTGTTTTTT.

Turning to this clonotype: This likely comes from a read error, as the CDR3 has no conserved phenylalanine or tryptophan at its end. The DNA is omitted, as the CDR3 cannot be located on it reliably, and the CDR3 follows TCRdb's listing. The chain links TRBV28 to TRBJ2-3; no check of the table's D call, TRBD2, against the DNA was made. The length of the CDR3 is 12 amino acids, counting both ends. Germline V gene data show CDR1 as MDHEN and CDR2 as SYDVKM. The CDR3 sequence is CASSSLLEKDFL.

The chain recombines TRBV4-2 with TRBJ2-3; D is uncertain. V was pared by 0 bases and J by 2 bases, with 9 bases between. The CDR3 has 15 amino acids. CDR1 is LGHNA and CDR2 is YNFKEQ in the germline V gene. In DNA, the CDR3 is TGTGCCAGCAGCCAAGATGTAAGGCTCACAGATACGCAGTATTTT. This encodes CASSQDVRLTDTQYF.

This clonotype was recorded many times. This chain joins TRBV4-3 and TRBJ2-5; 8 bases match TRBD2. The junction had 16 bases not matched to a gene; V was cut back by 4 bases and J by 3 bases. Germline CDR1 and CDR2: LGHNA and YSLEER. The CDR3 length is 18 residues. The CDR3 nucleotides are TGCGCCAGCAGCCCATCTTTAAGGGGCGGGGGGACAAAAGAGACCCAGTACTTC. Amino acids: CASSPSLRGGGTKETQYF.